A single sample is the source of the 8 T cell receptor beta chains below, sequenced in a study of blood T cell repertoires in COVID-19. Assay used: immunoSEQ multiplex PCR; TCRdb lists only in-frame clones, some missing. Of some 350,000 clones in the sample, 80% to 90% were seen once. The sample comprised PBMCs or T cells enriched from blood (not recorded which). The source of these receptors is a man aged 18 to 35 who had recovered from COVID-19.

CDR3 residues: CASSSGATSGNTIYF. The CDR3 DNA reads as TGTGCCAGCAGCTCAGGGGCCACCTCTGGAAACACCATATATTTT. This chain links TRBV11-2 with TRBJ1-3, with D tentatively TRBD1 (6 bases). This CDR3 is 15 amino acids long. Trimming removed 4 bases from V and 0 bases from J, with 10 bases in between. Germline V gives CDR1 SGHAT, CDR2 FQNNGV.

The chain employs TRBV9 and TRBJ2-3, with D possibly matching TRBD2 (5 bases). The CDR3 length is 14 residues. The germline V gene encodes CDR1 SGDLS and CDR2 YYNGEE. V was cut by 4 bases and J by 4 bases, with 13 bases left in between. The CDR3 DNA reads TGTGCCAGCAGCTTAAGACTTAGCGCAGATACGCAGTATTTT. It encodes CASSLRLSADTQYF.

The V call is TRBV4-1, the J call TRBJ1-1; D is unresolved. The germline V gene encodes CDR1 MGHRA and CDR2 YSYEKL. Trimming left V 0 bases short and J 10 bases short, with 18 bases between. The CDR3 extends over 15 amino acids. CDR3 sequence reads: CASSQDHTYLRGAFF. In DNA, the CDR3 is TGCGCCAGCAGCCAAGATCACACTTACCTCCGGGGAGCTTTCTTT.

This clone was observed once. This chain joins TRBV9 and TRBJ1-1; a possible D gene is TRBD1 (5 bases). V was clipped by 0 bases and J by 5 bases, with 11 bases between them. Germline values: CDR1 SGDLS, CDR2 YYNGEE. This CDR3 contains 14 residues. The chain's CDR3 is CASSVAPGGTEAFF. Written as DNA, the CDR3 is TGTGCCAGCAGCGTAGCTCCGGGGGGGACTGAAGCTTTCTTT. The variable domain in full, with the rest retrieved from reference TRBV9 and TRBJ1-1, is DSGVTQTPKHLITATGQRVTLRCSPRSGDLSVYWYQQSLDQGLQFLIQYYNGEERAKGNILERFSAQQFPDLHSELNLSSLELGDSALYFCASSVAPGGTEAFFGQGTRLTVV.

To note about this clone: Mismatch with germline at one junction end may stem from a read error. This sequence joins TRBV7-9 and TRBJ1-2; 7 bases match TRBD1. From germline, CDR1 is SEHNR and CDR2 FQNEAQ (reference sequence). This CDR3 spans 12 amino acids. CDR3 residues: CASSYGQEKPIF. The CDR3 DNA reads as TGTGCCAGCAGCTATGGACAGGAAAAACCTATTTTC.

The chain joins TRBV3-1 (or the pseudogene TRBV3-2) to TRBJ1-4; D may be TRBD1 (6 bases). The CDR3 consists of 14 residues. The V end was cut by 1 base, the J end by 5 bases, with 8 bases between. Germline CDR1 is LGHDT and CDR2 is YNNKEL (reference sequence). CDR3 sequence reads: CASSQAGGNEKLFF. CDR3 bases: TGTGCCAGCAGCCAAGCTGGGGGCAATGAAAAACTGTTTTTT.

This chain joins TRBV11-2 and TRBJ2-7, with 9 positions matching TRBD2. Germline values: CDR1 SGHAT, CDR2 FQNNGV. The CDR3 consists of 16 residues. V gave up 3 bases and J gave up 7 bases; unmatched junction bases: 13. The CDR3 protein is CASSFISGSRADEQYF. CDR3 nucleotide sequence: TGTGCCAGCAGCTTTATTAGCGGGAGTAGAGCGGATGAGCAGTACTTC.

This clone occurred once. The CDR3 protein is CASSLDRTTLYEQYF. DNA of the CDR3: TGTGCCAGCAGCTTGGACAGGACGACTCTCTACGAGCAGTACTTC. The chain recombines TRBV11-2 with TRBJ2-7, with 7 bases that match TRBD1. CDR3 length equals 15 residues. After removal of 3 bases from V and 3 bases from J, the junction contained 8 bases not matched to a gene. Germline V gene lookup returns CDR1 SGHAT and CDR2 FQNNGV.